One TCR beta chain is described in this entry. This receptor's antigen is unknown. Base qualities are missing; no much larger clone stands one base away. Each collaborating institution followed its own protocols to collect whole blood in K2EDTA tubes. For TCRbeta analysis, collaborator samples were shipped as frozen whole blood, as isolated PBMCs, or as DNA extracted from either sample type. The data were obtained in a study of blood T cell repertoires in COVID-19 (TCRdb year 2020). A note on the overall study: The collaborator samples originated in the United States, Italy and Spain and spanned the acute and convalescent phases of COVID-19. Samples came from the ongoing ImmuneRACE study (first 160 participants) plus 1,254 subjects from 6 global collaborators. The prospective study material was composed of cDNA or gDNA derived from T cells, B-cell-depleted T cells, or PBMCs. Subjects who had been exposed to COVID-19, were actively infected with it, or had recovered from it provided the deeply sampled blood TCRbeta repertoires that made up the dataset. A freely available public database, intended as a resource for researchers studying the immune response to SARS-CoV-2, is where the repertoires were released. A de-identified subject ID, COVID-19 status, age in years and sex were almost always included in the sample metadata. HLA class I and class II types, where available, came from metadata supplied by the sample provider rather than from assay-based typing.

TCRbeta CDR3 regions were amplified from genomic DNA by means of the immunoSEQ Assay, a bias-controlled multiplex PCR. On the authors' methods: Within the assay, amplification of reference gene primers was used to estimate how many nucleated cells each sample contained. Sequence reads were collapsed and filtered to measure the absolute abundance of every unique TCRbeta CDR3 rearrangement. Productive Simpson clonality was computed per sample as the square root of Simpson's diversity index over productive rearrangements. This immuneACCESS table, as held by TCRdb, lists in-frame sequences with V and J called but not all clones. Of the missing ones, under half trace to an unresolved V gene in checked studies; the others have no known cause. V and J calls and clone size are those listed in that table; D and trimming were worked out from the DNA. Recorded for this sample are 150,000 to 190,000 clones; 85% to 90% of them occurred a single time. Roughly 14% of the sample comes from the top ten.

On the study overall, not on this receptor specifically: How much clinical and demographic metadata was included differed by source and by participant, and the metadata was provided uncurated.

The CDR3 goes from the cysteine to the phenylalanine over 21 residues. Only CDR3 DNA remains: 63 bases, in frame from the first base. V is pruned by 7 bases and J by 5 bases, leaving 26 bases of the junction without a gene match. The CDR1 and CDR2 encoded by the germline V gene (reference sequence) are MNHEY and SMNVEV. Sequenced material: peripheral blood. Recombination joined TRBV27 with TRBJ2-5; 12 bases in between match TRBD1. The sequence derives from a woman between 35 and 50 years old with acute or convalescent COVID-19. The DNA sequence is as follows: TGTGCCAGCATTTCAAGGATTCGGGACAGGGGGCACAAGGGGTGGGTTGAGACCCAGTACTTC. This gives the protein CASISRIRDRGHKGWVETQYF.